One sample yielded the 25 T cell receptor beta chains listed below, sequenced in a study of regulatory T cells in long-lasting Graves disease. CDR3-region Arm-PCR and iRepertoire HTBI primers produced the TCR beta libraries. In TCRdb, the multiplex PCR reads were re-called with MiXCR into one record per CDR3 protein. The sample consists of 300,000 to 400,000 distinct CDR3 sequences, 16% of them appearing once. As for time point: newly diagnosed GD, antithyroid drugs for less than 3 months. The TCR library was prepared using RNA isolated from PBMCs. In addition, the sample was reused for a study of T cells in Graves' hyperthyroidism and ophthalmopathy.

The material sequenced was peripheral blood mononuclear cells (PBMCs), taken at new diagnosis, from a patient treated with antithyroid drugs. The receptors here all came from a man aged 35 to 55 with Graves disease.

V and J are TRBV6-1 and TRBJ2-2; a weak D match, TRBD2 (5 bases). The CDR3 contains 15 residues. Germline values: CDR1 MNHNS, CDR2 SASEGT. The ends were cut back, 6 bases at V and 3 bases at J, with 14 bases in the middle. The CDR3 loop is CASSRDGIDTGELFF. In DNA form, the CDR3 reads TGTGCCAGCAGCCGAGACGGGATAGACACCGGGGAGCTGTTTTTT.

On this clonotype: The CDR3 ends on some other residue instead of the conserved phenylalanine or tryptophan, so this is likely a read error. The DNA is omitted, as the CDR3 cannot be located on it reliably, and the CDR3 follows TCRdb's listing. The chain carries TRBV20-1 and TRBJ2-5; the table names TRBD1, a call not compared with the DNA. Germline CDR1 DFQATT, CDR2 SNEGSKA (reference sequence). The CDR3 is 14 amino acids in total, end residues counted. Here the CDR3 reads CSARSPTAQETQHL.

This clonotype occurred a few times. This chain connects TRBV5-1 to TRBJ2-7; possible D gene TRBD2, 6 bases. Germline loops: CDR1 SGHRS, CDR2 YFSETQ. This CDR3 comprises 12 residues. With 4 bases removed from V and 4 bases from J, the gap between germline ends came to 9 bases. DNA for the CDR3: TGCGCCAGCAGCGACGGGACTTACGAGCAGTACTTC. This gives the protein CASSDGTYEQYF.

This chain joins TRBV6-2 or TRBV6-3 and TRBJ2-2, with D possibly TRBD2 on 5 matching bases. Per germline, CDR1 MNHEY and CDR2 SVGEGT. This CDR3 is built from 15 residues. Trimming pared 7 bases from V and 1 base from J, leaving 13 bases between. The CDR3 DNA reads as TGTGCCAGCACCGGGGAAGCTGGGAACACCGGGGAGCTGTTTTTT. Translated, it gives CASTGEAGNTGELFF.

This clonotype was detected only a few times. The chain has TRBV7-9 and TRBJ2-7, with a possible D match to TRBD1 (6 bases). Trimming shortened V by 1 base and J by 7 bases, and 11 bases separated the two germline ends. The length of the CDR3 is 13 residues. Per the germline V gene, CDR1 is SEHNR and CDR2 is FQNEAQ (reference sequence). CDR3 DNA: TGTGCCAGCAGCTTAGTTGGGGACACTGAGCAGTACTTC. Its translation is CASSLVGDTEQYF.

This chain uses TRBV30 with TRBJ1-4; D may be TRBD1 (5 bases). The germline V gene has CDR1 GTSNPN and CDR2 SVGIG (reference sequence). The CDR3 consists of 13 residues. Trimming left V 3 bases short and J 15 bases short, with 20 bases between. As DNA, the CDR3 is TGTGCCTGGAGACAGGACGTACAGGTGTCGGTGTTTTTT. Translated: CAWRQDVQVSVFF. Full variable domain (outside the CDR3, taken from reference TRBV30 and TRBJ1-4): SQTIHQWPATLVQPVGSPLSLECTVEGTSNPNLYWYRQAAGRGLQLLFYSVGIGQISSEVPQNLSASRPQDRQFILSSKKLLLSDSGFYLCAWRQDVQVSVFFGSGTQLSVL.

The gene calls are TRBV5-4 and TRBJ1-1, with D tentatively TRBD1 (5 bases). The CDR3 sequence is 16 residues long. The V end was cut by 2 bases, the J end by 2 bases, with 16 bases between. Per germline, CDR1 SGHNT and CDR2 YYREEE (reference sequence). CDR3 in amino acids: CASSFKGTRGNTEAFF. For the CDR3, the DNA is TGTGCCAGCAGCTTTAAAGGGACTCGGGGTAACACTGAAGCTTTCTTT. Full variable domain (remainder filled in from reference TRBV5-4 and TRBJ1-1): ETGVTQSPTHLIKTRGQQVTLRCSSQSGHNTVSWYQQALGQGPQFIFQYYREEENGRGNFPPRFSGLQFPNYSSELNVNALELDDSALYLCASSFKGTRGNTEAFFGQGTRLTVV.

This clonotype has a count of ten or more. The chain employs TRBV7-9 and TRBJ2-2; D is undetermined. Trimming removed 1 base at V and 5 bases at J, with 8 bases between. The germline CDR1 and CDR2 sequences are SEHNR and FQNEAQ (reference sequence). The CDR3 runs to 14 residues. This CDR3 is CASSLEWETGELFF. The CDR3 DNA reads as TGTGCCAGCAGCTTAGAGTGGGAAACCGGGGAGCTGTTTTTT.

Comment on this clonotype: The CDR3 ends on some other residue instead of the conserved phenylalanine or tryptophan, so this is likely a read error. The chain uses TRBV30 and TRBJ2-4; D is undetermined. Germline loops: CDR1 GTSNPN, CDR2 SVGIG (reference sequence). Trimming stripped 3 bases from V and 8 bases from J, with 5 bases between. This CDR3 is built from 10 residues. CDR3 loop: CAWSGDIQYS. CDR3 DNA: TGTGCCTGGAGCGGTGACATTCAGTACTCC.

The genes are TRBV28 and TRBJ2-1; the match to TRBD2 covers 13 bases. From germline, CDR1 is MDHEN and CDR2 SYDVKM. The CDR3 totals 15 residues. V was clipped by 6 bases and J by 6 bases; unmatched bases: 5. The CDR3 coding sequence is TGTGCCAGCAGCCATACTAGCGGGGGGGCCAATGAGCAGTTCTTC. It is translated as CASSHTSGGANEQFF. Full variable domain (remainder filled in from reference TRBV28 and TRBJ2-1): DVKVTQSSRYLVKRTGEKVFLECVQDMDHENMFWYRQDPGLGLRLIYFSYDVKMKEKGDIPEGYSVSREKKERFSLILESASTNQTSMYLCASSHTSGGANEQFFGPGTRLTVL.

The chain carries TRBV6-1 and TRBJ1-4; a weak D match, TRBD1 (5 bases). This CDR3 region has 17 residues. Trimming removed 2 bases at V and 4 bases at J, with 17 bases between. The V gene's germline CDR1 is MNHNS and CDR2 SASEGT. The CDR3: CASSENVFQGLNEKLFF. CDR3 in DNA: TGTGCCAGCAGTGAAAATGTTTTTCAGGGACTTAATGAAAAACTGTTTTTT.

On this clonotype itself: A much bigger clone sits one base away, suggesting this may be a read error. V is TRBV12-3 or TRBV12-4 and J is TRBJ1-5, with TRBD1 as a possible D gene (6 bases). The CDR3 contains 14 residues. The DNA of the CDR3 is TGTGCCGGCAGTTTGGACAGACACAATCAGCCCCAGCATTTT. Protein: CAGSLDRHNQPQHF.

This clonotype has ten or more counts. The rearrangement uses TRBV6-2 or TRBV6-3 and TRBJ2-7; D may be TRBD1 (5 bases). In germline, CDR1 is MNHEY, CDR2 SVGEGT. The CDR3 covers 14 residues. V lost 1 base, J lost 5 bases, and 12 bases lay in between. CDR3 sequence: CASSYWQGGDEQYF. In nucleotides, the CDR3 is TGTGCCAGCAGTTACTGGCAGGGTGGCGACGAGCAGTACTTC.

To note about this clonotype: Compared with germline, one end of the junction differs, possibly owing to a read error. The CDR3: CTSSFQGGNTEAFF. The CDR3 coding sequence is TGTACCAGCAGTTTCCAGGGGGGCAACACTGAAGCTTTCTTT. The J gene is TRBJ1-1, the V gene TRBV6-5, with 7 bases fitting TRBD1. The CDR3 has 14 residues. The germline V gene encodes CDR1 MNHEY and CDR2 SVGAGI.

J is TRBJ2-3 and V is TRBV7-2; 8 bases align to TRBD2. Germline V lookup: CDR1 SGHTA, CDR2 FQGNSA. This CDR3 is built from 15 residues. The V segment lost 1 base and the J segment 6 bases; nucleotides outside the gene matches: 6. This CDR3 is CASSLGAGAADTQYF. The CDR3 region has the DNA TGTGCCAGCAGCTTAGGAGCGGGAGCCGCTGATACGCAGTATTTT. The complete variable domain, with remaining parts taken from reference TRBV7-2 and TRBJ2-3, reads GAGVSQSPSNKVTEKGKDVELRCDPISGHTALYWYRQSLGQGLEFLIYFQGNSAPDKSGLPSDRFSAERTGGSVSTLTIQRTQQEDSAVYLCASSLGAGAADTQYFGPGTRLTVL.

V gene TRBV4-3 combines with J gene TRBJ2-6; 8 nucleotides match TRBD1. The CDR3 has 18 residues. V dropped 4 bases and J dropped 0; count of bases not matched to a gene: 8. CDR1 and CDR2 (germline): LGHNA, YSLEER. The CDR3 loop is CASSPWPGGSSGANVLTF. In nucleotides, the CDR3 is TGCGCCAGCAGCCCATGGCCAGGGGGCTCCTCTGGGGCCAACGTCCTGACTTTC.

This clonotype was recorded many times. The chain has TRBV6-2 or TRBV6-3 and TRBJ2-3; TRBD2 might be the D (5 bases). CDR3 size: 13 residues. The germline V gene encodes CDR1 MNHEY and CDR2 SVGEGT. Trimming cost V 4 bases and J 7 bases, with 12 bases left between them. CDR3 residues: CASSLFRENTQYF. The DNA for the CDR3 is TGTGCCAGCAGTTTATTCCGGGAAAATACGCAGTATTTT.

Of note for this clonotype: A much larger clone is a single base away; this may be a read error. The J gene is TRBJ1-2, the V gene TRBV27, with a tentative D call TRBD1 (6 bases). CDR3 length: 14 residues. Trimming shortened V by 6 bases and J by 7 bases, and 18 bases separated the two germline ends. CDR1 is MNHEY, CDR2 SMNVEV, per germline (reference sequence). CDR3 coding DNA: TGTGCCAGCAGGGTCGGGGGGGCCCCCTGTGGCTACACCTTC. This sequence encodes CASRVGGAPCGYTF.

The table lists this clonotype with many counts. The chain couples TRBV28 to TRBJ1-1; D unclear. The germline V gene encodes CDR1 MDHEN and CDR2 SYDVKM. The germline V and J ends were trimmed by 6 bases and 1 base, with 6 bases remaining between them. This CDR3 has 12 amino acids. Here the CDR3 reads CASRYWNTEAFF. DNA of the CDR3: TGTGCCAGCAGATATTGGAACACTGAAGCTTTCTTT.

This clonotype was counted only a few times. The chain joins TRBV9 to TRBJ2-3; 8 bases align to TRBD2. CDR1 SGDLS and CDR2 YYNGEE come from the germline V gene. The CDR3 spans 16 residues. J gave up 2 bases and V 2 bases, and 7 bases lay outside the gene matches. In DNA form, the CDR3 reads TGTGCCAGCAGCGTGGGTACTAGCGGCTACACAGATACGCAGTATTTT. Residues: CASSVGTSGYTDTQYF.

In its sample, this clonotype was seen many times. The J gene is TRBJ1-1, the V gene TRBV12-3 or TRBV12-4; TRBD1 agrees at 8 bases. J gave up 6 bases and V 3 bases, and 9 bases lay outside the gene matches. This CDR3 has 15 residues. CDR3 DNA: TGTGCCAGCAGTTTCACAGGGGGAGTATGGGCTGAAGCTTTCTTT. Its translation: CASSFTGGVWAEAFF.

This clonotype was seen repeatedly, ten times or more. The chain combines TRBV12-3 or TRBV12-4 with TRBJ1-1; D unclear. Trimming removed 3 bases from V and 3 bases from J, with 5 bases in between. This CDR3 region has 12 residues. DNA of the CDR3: TGTGCCAGCAGTTTTACCGACACTGAAGCTTTCTTT. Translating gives CASSFTDTEAFF.

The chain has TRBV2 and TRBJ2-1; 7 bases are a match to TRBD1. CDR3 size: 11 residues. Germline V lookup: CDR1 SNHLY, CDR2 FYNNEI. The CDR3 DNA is TGTGCAGGACAGGAGTACAATGAGCAGTTCTTC. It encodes CAGQEYNEQFF.

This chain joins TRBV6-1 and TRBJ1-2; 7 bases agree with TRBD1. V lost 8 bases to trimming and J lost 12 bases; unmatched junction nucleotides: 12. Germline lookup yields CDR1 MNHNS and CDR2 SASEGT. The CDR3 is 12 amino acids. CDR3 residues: CASRPQGPRHTF. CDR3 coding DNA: TGTGCCAGCCGACCACAGGGGCCCCGGCACACCTTC.

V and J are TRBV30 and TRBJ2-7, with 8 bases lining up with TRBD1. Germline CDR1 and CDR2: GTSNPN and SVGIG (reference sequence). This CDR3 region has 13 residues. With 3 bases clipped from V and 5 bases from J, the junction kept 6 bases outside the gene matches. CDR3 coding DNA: TGTGCCTGGAGGGCAGGGGGCTGGGACGAGCAGTACTTC. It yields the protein CAWRAGGWDEQYF.